This is a list of T cell receptor beta chains from one sample in a study of T-cell memory formation after mild COVID-19. TCRdb reanalysed the 5' RACE reads using MiXCR and keeps one entry per CDR3 protein. The sample gives 150,000 to 200,000 distinct CDR3 sequences, around 13% of which show up once; around an eighth is in the top ten. Material: PBMCs or a T cell subset sorted from them (not recorded which). These receptor sequences come from an adult woman who had mild COVID-19 (a few samples of this study predate the infection). Cell type and time point are not known. Both conserved end residues are part of each CDR3. Fields, in order: clone size, V gene, D gene, J gene, CDR3 length, CDR3 DNA, CDR3 protein. The D gene is left open where the match is weak. For some rows the clone size is stated as once, few or many, or as a class when expanded; others skip it.

.,TRBV5-1,.,TRBJ2-2,15,TGCGCCAGCAGCTTAGACACCCCGAACACCGGGGAGCTGTTTTTT,CASSLDTPNTGELFF
few,TRBV7-2,.,TRBJ2-1,12,TGTGCCAGCAGTCAGACTTCCCATGAGCAGTTCTTC,CASSQTSHEQFF
many,TRBV7-6,.,TRBJ2-1,15,TGTGCCAGCAGCTTAATGGGGGGAGGGGGCGATGAGCAGTTCTTC,CASSLMGGGGDEQFF
.,TRBV12-3/TRBV12-4,.,TRBJ2-6,15,TGTGCCAGCAGTTTAGGGAACTCTGGGGCCAACGTCCTGACTTTC,CASSLGNSGANVLTF
few,TRBV11-2,.,TRBJ1-6,18,TGTGCCAGCAGCTTTGACTCGCTAATCCCGGGCGACAATTCACCCCTCCACTTT,CASSFDSLIPGDNSPLHF
many,TRBV5-1,TRBD2,TRBJ2-1,15,TGCGCCAGCAGCTTGAGTCTAGCGGGAGCGAATGAGCAGTTCTTC,CASSLSLAGANEQFF
.,TRBV7-2,.,TRBJ2-5,12,TGTGCCAGCAGCTTAGGTTCAGGGACCCAGTACTTC,CASSLGSGTQYF
few,TRBV12-3/TRBV12-4,TRBD2,TRBJ2-5,15,TGTGCCAGCAGTCGCCATAGCGGGGGGGCTGAGACCCAGTACTTC,CASSRHSGGAETQYF
.,TRBV6-5,TRBD1,TRBJ2-1,16,TGTGCCAGCAGACCCAGCAGGGGGAACTCCTACAATGAGCAGTTCTTC,CASRPSRGNSYNEQFF
few,TRBV7-8,.,TRBJ2-7,14,TGTGCCAGCAGCTTAGTTCAGGGTACCTACGAGCAGTACTTC,CASSLVQGTYEQYF
.,TRBV4-2,TRBD1,TRBJ1-1,13,TGTGCCAGCAGCCAAGAGGCTACAGGGGGAGCTTTCTTT,CASSQEATGGAFF
few,TRBV4-2,.,TRBJ2-1,17,TGTGCCAGCAGCTCCCCCCCGGTGACGGCGCCCTACAATGAGCAGTTCTTC,CASSSPPVTAPYNEQFF
few,TRBV24-1,.,TRBJ2-5,15,TGTGCCACCAGTGATTCCACAGAGTACCAAGAGACCCAGTACTTC,CATSDSTEYQETQYF
.,TRBV6-2/TRBV6-3,TRBD2,TRBJ2-5,18,TGTGCCAGCTCCTCCCGACTAGCGGGGGGGCCGGGCCAAGAGACCCAGTACTTC,CASSSRLAGGPGQETQYF
.,TRBV6-6,.,TRBJ1-4,15,TGTGCCAGCGGGCAAGAGGACCCAACTAATGAAAAACTGTTTTTT,CASGQEDPTNEKLFF
few,TRBV7-2,TRBD1,TRBJ1-2,13,TGTGCCAGCAAGGGGGGACAGACGAGGGGCTACACCTTC,CASKGGQTRGYTF
few,TRBV19,TRBD1,TRBJ2-7,14,TGTGCCAGTTGCAAGGGACAGGGAATCGACGAGCAGTACTTC,CASCKGQGIDEQYF
few,TRBV19,TRBD2,TRBJ2-7,16,TGTGCCAGTAGTATTAGCGGGAATCGGCAGTTCTACGAGCAGTACTTC,CASSISGNRQFYEQYF
.,TRBV20-1,TRBD2,TRBJ2-7,13,TGCAGTGCCACCACTAGCGGGAGTTACGAGCAGTACTTC,CSATTSGSYEQYF
few,TRBV7-3,TRBD1,TRBJ1-3,15,TGTGCCAGCAGCCCTACAGGGGCCTCTGGAAACACCATATATTTT,CASSPTGASGNTIYF
.,TRBV15,.,TRBJ1-3,15,TGTGCCACCGGTAGATGGAGGGCTTCGGGAAACACCATATATTTT,CATGRWRASGNTIYF
.,TRBV5-4,TRBD1,TRBJ2-2,15,TGTGCCAGCAGCTTGGGATTGACAGGGACGGAGGAGCTGTTTTTT,CASSLGLTGTEELFF
few,TRBV4-1,.,TRBJ2-4,16,TGCGCCAGCAGCCAAGATTCAGGGATGGGATTAAACATTCAGTACTTC,CASSQDSGMGLNIQYF
.,TRBV9,.,TRBJ2-2,11,TGTGCCAGCGGTGACAGTGGAGAGCTGTTTTTT,CASGDSGELFF
.,TRBV15,.,TRBJ1-1,18,TGTGCCACCAGCAGAAGAGATCGGGGGGGCTCCCCTAACACTGAAGCTTTCTTT,CATSRRDRGGSPNTEAFF
.,TRBV6-1,.,TRBJ1-4,14,TGTGCCAGCAAAATCGGGGGACCAGGGGAAAAACTGTTTTTT,CASKIGGPGEKLFF
few,TRBV9,.,TRBJ2-7,14,TGTGCCAGCAGCGTAGGGGGCTCGCTCAGCGAGCAGTACTTC,CASSVGGSLSEQYF